At least ten counts were recorded for the clone carrying this T cell receptor beta chain. Its antigen is unknown. This CDR3 contains 11 residues. V was clipped by 5 bases and J by 9 bases, with 13 bases between them. CDR1 is SQVTM and CDR2 is ANQGSEA in the germline V gene. These data are taken from a study of CD8 T cells in ankylosing spondylitis. Quantitative 5'-RACE with molecular barcodes was used to make the TCR beta libraries. TCRdb itself ran the 5' RACE reads through MiXCR, one entry per CDR3 protein. The sample contains around 890,000 distinct CDR3 sequences, about 12% of which appear only once. General observations from the study: Among TCR beta sequences, a motif of several highly homologous variants appeared characteristic of ankylosing spondylitis blood. The clones that were linked to disease were reported to be significantly enriched in matched synovial fluid samples from ankylosing spondylitis patients.

Material for sequencing was blood, either unsorted or a sorted T cell fraction (not recorded which). The TCR originated in a male donor with ankylosing spondylitis. The chain links TRBV29-1 to TRBJ2-5, with a possible D match to TRBD1 (5 bases). The CDR3 nucleotides are TGCAGCGTTATGACAGTCAGGGCCCAGTACTTC. Its translation is CSVMTVRAQYF.